The 11 T cell receptor beta chains below were found in one sample sequenced in a study of T cell responses to AZD1222 COVID-19 vaccine (dated by TCRdb to the early 2020s). The protocol used for the library was the immunoSEQ multiplex PCR assay. This immuneACCESS table, as held by TCRdb, lists in-frame sequences with V and J called but not all clones. Of the missing ones, under half trace to an unresolved V gene in checked studies; the others have no known cause. In all, the sample holds 130,000 or so clones, and nearly 95% of those were seen once. 5.4% of the sample is in the top ten clones. The sample's time point, from its label and the paper: baseline before first vaccination. The specimen comprised peripheral blood, sampled on day 0 of AZD1222 vaccination. The origin of the receptors is an adult in good health.

The V and J genes are TRBV9 and TRBJ2-2, with D hard to call. CDR3 length equals 16 residues. Trimming removed 2 bases at V and 7 bases at J, with 18 bases between. Germline CDR1 reads SGDLS; CDR2 reads YYNGEE. Here the CDR3 DNA reads TGTGCCAGCAGCGTGGCGTTATGGACCGAAGGCGGGGAGCTGTTTTTT. Translating it yields CASSVALWTEGGELFF.

CDR3 in DNA: TGTGCCAGCAGTCGTCCCGGGACAGGGGGTAATGAAAAACTGTTTTTT. It encodes CASSRPGTGGNEKLFF. V and J are TRBV7-2 and TRBJ1-4; 11 positions agree with TRBD1. Looked up from germline, CDR1 is SGHTA and CDR2 is FQGNSA. The CDR3 consists of 16 residues. V lost 6 bases and J lost 4; bases outside the gene matches: 7.

J is TRBJ2-2 and V is TRBV5-4; D is perhaps TRBD2 (6 bases). The CDR3 spans 16 residues. Germline assignment: CDR1 SGHNT and CDR2 YYREEE (reference sequence). V was shortened by 0 bases and J by 1 base, with 10 bases between the two germline ends. The CDR3: CASSLVPGRNTGELFF. CDR3 bases: TGTGCCAGCAGCTTGGTTCCCGGGAGGAACACCGGGGAGCTGTTTTTT.

As regards this clone: This CDR3 is also generated by other DNA sequences in the sample. V usage is TRBV9 and J usage is TRBJ1-1; D may be TRBD1 (5 bases). Germline CDR1 is SGDLS and CDR2 is YYNGEE. Trimming pared 3 bases from V and 4 bases from J, leaving 16 bases between. The CDR3 covers 15 residues. DNA for the CDR3: TGTGCCAGCAGCGACCCGAGGACGGGGGGCACTGAAGCTTTCTTT. Translating it yields CASSDPRTGGTEAFF.

In the case of this clone: One end of the junction varies from germline; a read error may be responsible. V usage is TRBV6-5 and J usage is TRBJ2-7; the D gene is possibly TRBD1 (7 bases). The CDR3 is 14 amino acids. CDR1 is MNHEY and CDR2 is SVGAGI in the germline V gene. The DNA of the CDR3 is TGTGCCAGCAGTTACTCGACAGGGCGGGGACAGTTCTATTTC. It is translated as CASSYSTGRGQFYF.

V is TRBV3-1 (or the pseudogene TRBV3-2) and J is TRBJ1-1; D ambiguous. The CDR3 has 16 amino acids. In germline, CDR1 is LGHDT, CDR2 YNNKEL (reference sequence). The germline V and J ends were trimmed by 3 bases and 0 bases, with 14 bases remaining between them. The CDR3 protein is CASSHLPVRMNTEAFF. The CDR3 DNA reads as TGTGCCAGCAGCCATCTCCCGGTTCGAATGAACACTGAAGCTTTCTTT.

The chain uses TRBV27 and TRBJ1-1; no clear D gene. V lost 5 bases, J lost 2 bases, and 12 bases lay in between. In germline, CDR1 is MNHEY, CDR2 SMNVEV (reference sequence). This CDR3 has 14 residues. The CDR3 DNA reads as TGTGCCAGCAGTAGTCAGGCAACCAACACTGAAGCTTTCTTT. It translates to CASSSQATNTEAFF.

The chain couples TRBV30 to TRBJ2-4; 7 bases map to TRBD2. The J segment lost 8 bases and the V segment lost 5 bases, leaving 9 bases of the junction unmatched. This CDR3 region has 13 residues. CDR1 GTSNPN and CDR2 SVGIG come from the germline V gene (reference sequence). The CDR3 sequence: CAWGPSGNHIQYF. DNA of the CDR3: TGTGCCTGGGGCCCAAGCGGGAACCACATTCAGTACTTC.

The genes are TRBV11-2 and TRBJ1-4; 7 bases map to TRBD1. CDR3 size: 15 residues. The V and J ends lost 5 bases and 1 base, in that order; junction bases with no gene match: 4. CDR1 SGHAT and CDR2 FQNNGV come from the germline V gene. The CDR3 protein is CASSDRVLTNEKLFF. Here the CDR3 DNA reads TGTGCCAGCAGCGACAGGGTTTTAACTAATGAAAAACTGTTTTTT.

CDR3 sequence reads: CASSFTGADEQFF. DNA of the CDR3: TGTGCCAGCAGTTTTACAGGGGCCGATGAGCAGTTCTTC. J is TRBJ2-1 and V is TRBV28; 7 bases are shared with TRBD1. The CDR3 totals 13 residues. The germline gives CDR1 MDHEN, CDR2 SYDVKM. V gave up 3 bases and J gave up 8 bases; unmatched junction bases: 4.

The V and J genes are TRBV18 and TRBJ2-7, with unresolved D. The V gene lost 0 bases and the J gene lost 5 bases, with 8 bases spanning the gap. This CDR3 is built from 13 residues. Germline V gene lookup returns CDR1 KGHSH and CDR2 LQKENI. CDR3 coding DNA: TGTGCCAGCTCACCACCCGCTAGGAACGAGCAGTACTTC. Protein: CASSPPARNEQYF.